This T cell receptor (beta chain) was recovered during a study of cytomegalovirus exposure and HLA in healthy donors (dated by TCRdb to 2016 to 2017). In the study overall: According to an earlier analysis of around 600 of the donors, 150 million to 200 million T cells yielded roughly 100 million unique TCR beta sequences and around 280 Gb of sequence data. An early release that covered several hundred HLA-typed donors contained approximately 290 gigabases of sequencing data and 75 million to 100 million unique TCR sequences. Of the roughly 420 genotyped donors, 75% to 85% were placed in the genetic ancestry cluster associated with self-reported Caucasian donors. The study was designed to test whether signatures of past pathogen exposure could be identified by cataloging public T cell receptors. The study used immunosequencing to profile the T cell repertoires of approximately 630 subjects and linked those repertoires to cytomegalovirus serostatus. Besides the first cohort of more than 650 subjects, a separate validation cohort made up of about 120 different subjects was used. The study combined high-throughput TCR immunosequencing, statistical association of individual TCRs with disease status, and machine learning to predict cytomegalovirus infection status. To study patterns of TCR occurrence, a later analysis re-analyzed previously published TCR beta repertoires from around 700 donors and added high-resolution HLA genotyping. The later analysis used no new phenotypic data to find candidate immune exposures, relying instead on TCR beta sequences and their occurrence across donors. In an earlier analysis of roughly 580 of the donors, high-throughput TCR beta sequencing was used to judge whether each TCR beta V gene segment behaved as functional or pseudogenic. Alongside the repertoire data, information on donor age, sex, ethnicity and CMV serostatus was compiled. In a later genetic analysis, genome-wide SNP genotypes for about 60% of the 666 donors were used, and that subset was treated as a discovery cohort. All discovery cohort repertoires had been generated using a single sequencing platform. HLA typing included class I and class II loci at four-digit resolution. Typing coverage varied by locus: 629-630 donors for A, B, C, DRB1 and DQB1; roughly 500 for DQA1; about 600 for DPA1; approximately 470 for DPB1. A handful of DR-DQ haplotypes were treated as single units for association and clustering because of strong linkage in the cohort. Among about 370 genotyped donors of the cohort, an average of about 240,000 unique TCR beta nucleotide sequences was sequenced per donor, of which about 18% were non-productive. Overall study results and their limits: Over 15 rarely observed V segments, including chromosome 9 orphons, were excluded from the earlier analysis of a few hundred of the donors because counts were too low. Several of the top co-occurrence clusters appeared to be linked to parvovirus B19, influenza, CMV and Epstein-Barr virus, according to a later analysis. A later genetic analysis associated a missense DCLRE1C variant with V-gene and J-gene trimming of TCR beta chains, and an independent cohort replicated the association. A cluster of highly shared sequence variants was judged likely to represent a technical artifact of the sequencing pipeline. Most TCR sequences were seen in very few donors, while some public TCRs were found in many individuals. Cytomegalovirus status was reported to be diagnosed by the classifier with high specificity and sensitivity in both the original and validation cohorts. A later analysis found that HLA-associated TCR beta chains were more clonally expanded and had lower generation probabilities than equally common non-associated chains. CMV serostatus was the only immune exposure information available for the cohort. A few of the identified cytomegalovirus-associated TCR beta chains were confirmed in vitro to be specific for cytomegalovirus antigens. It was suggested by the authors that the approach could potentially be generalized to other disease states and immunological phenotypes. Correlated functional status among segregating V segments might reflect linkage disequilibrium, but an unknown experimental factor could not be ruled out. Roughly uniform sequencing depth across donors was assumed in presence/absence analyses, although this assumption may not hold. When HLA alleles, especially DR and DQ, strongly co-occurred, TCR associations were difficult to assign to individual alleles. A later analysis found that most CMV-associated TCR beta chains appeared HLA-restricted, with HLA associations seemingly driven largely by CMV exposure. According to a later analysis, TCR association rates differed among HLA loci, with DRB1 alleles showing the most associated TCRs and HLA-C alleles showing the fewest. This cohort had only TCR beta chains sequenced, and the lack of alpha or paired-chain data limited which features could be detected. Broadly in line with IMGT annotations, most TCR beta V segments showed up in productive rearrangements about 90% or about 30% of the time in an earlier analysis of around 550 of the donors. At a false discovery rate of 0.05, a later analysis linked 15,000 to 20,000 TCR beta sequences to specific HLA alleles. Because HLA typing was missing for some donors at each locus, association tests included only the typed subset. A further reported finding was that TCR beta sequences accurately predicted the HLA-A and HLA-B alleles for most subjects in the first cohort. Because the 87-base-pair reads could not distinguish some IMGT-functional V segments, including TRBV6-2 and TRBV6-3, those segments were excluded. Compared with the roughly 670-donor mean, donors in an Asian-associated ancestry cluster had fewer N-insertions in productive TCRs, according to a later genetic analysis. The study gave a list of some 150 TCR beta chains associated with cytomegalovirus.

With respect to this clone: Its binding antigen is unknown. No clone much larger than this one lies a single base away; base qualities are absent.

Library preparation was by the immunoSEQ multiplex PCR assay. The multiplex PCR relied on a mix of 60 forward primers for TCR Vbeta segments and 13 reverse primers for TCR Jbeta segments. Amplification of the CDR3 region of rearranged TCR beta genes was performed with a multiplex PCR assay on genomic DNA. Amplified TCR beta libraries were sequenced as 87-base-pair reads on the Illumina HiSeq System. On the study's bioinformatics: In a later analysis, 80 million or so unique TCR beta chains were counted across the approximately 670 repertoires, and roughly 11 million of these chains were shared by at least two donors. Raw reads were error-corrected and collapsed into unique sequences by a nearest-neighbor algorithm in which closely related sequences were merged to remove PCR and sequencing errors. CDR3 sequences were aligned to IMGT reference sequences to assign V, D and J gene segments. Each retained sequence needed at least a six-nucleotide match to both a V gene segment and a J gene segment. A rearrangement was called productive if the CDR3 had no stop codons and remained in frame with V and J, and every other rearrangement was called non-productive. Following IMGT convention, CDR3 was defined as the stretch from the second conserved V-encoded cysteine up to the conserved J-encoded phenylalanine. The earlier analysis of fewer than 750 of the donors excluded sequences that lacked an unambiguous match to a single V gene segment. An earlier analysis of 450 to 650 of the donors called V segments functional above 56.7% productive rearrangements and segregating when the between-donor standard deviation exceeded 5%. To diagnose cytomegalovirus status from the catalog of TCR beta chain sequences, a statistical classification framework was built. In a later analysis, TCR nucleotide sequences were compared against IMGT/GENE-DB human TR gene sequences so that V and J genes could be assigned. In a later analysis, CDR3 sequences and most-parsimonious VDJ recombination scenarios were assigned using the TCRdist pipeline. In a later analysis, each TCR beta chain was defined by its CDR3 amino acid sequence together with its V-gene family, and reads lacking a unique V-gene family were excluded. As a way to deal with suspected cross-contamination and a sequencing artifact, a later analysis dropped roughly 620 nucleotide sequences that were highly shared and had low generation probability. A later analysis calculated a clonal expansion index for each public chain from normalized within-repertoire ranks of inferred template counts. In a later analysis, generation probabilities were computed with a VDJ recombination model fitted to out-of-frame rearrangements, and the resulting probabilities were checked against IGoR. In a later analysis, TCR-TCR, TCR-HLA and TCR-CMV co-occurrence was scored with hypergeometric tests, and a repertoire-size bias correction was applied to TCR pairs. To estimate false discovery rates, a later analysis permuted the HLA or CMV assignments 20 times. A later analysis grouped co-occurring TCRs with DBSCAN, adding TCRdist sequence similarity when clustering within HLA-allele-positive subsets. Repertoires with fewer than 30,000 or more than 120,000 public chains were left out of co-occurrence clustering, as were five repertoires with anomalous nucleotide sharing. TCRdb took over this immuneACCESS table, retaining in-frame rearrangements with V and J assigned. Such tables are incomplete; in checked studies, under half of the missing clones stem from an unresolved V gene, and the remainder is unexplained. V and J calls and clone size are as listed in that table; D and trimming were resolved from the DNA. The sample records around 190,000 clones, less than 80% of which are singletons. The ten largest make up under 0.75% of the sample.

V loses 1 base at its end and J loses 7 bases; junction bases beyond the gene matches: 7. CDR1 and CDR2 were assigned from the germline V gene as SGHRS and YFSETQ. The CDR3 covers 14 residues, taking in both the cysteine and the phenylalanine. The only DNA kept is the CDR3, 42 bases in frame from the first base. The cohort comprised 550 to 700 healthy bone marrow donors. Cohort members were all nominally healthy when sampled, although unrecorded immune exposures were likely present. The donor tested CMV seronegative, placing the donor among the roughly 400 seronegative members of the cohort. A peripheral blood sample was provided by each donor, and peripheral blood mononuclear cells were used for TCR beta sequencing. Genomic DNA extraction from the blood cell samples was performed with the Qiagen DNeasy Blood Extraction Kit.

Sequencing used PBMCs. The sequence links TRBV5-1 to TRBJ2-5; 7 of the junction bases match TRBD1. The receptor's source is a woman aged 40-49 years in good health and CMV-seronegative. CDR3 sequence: CASSLSGQARTQYF. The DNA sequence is TGCGCCAGCAGCTTGTCTGGACAGGCGAGGACCCAGTACTTC.